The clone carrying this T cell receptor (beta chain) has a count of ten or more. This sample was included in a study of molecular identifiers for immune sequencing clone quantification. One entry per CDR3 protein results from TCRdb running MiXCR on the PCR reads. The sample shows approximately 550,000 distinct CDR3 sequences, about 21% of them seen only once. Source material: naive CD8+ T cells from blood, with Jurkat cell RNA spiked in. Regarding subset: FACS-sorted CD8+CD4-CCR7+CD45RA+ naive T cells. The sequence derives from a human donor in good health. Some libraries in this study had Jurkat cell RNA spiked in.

CDR3 nucleotides: TGCGCCAGCAGCCCGGACACATTCCGCACAGATACGCAGTATTTT. Translation: CASSPDTFRTDTQYF. This sequence joins TRBV5-1 and TRBJ2-3; D may be TRBD1 (5 bases). V was cut by 4 bases and J by 1 base, with 13 bases left in between. Germline assignment: CDR1 SGHRS and CDR2 YFSETQ. This CDR3 comprises 15 residues.